This entry describes one T cell receptor beta chain. What it recognizes is unknown. A single record per CDR3 protein comes from TCRdb applying MiXCR to the 5' RACE reads. The data show tens of thousands of distinct CDR3 sequences, over 4% seen once. This specimen belongs to a study of spatial heterogeneity in lung cancer. The study, taken as a whole, reports: Within tumors, counts of expanded alpha and beta TCRs tracked tumor mutation counts.

The time point is: sample taken at primary tumor resection. Sequencing was performed on whole RNA extracted from tumor and nontumor lung tissue, or from frozen PBMC, and the material was left unsorted. Germline lookup yields CDR1 SGHNT and CDR2 YYREEE (reference sequence). The CDR3 spans 14 residues. Trimming cost V 6 bases and J 8 bases, with 17 bases left between them. This receptor was taken from a male donor with early-stage non-small cell lung cancer. Here the sequenced sample was lung tumor tissue, taken at surgery. The rearrangement links TRBV5-4 to TRBJ1-4, with unresolved D. The CDR3 sequence: CASMPFGREEKLFF. CDR3 sequence (DNA): TGTGCCAGCATGCCGTTCGGAAGGGAGGAAAAACTGTTTTTT.